This T cell receptor beta chain was captured in a study of T cells in Graves' hyperthyroidism and ophthalmopathy. About the research overall: Peripheral blood draws took place at initial diagnosis, ahead of any treatment.

Researchers amplified the TCR beta CDR3 regions from RNA transcripts. A set of HTBI primers served as the primers for a first-round RT-PCR of the TCR CDR3. TCRdb called the multiplex PCR reads again in MiXCR, with one record for every CDR3 protein. The sample lists around 340,000 distinct CDR3 sequences; roughly 20% were seen once. This clonotype was detected ten times or more. The germline V and J ends were trimmed by 9 bases and 2 bases, with 13 bases remaining between them. Germline V gives CDR1 MNHNS, CDR2 SASEGT. The CDR3 consists of 13 residues. What was sequenced was blood. The J gene is TRBJ1-1, the V gene TRBV6-1; no clear D. The TCR sequence derives from a middle-aged woman with Graves' ophthalmopathy. CDR3 DNA: TGTGCCAGTGAAGATTGGGTCAACACTGAAGCTTTCTTT. Protein product: CASEDWVNTEAFF.